A selection of T cell receptor beta chains follows, all from one sample in a study of T cell repertoires in cytomegalovirus infection. TCRdb itself ran the reads through MiXCR, one entry per CDR3 protein. The sample consists of approximately 200,000 distinct CDR3 sequences, roughly 22% of them appearing once. The sequencing input was CD8+ T cells from PBMCs. These receptor sequences come from a human donor in good health (CMV status not recorded). Some clones in this sample may be carry-over from other donors' samples. Each CDR3 is given without its conserved first and last residue. The order of the fields is clone size, J gene, V gene, CDR3 protein. A row's size may be missing; if present it is once, few, many or a size class.

many	TRBJ2-7	TRBV11-1	ASSSDSSYEQY
many	TRBJ2-3	TRBV7-2	ASNSGGTDTQY
few	TRBJ2-1	TRBV20-1	SADRLASGGNNEQF
.	TRBJ2-1	TRBV29-1	SVERSGWANEQF
.	TRBJ2-7	TRBV6-6	ASSYGQGGYEQY
many	TRBJ2-1	TRBV7-6	ASSQQIGVAGGQQF
.	TRBJ1-5	TRBV6-1	ASSPWGANQPQH
.	TRBJ2-1	TRBV20-1	SASPRRGVYNEQF
.	TRBJ2-5	TRBV20-1	SATIRVRTQETQY
few	TRBJ1-1	TRBV28	ASSFLSGLGTEAF
.	TRBJ2-3	TRBV7-6	ASSLPSGTDIQY
.	TRBJ2-7	TRBV7-8	ASSFGTSPGEQY
.	TRBJ1-1	TRBV4-2	ASSQEADMNTEAF
few	TRBJ2-1	TRBV19	ASSPGGLNEQF
many	TRBJ1-1	TRBV7-9	ASTPGGRNTEAF
many	TRBJ2-7	TRBV4-1	ASSYSAGGTYEQY
few	TRBJ2-7	TRBV6-1	ASAPVGRSSYEQY
.	TRBJ1-2	TRBV20-1	SLPTGGVGNYGYT
.	TRBJ2-1	TRBV6-1	ASSPDRGPYNEQF
.	TRBJ2-7	TRBV27	ASRGLSPYEQY
many	TRBJ2-3	TRBV5-4	ASSLDRGLDTQY
.	TRBJ1-1	TRBV19	ASSIGTDEMNTEAF
.	TRBJ1-1	TRBV13	ASSNRDTYPNQAF
few	TRBJ2-7	TRBV28	ASSPPDTYEQY
many	TRBJ2-7	TRBV7-2	ASSFSGPNYEQY
.	TRBJ2-5	TRBV28	ASSPRLEETQY
few	TRBJ2-1	TRBV19	ASTQVSSYNEQF
.	TRBJ2-1	TRBV5-4	ASSFAGVSYNEQF
once	TRBJ2-7	TRBV28	ASSFSADYEQY
medium-sized	TRBJ2-7	TRBV12-3/TRBV12-4	ASSFGGGGEGEQY
many	TRBJ1-1	TRBV19	ASSIGSRALTEAF
.	TRBJ2-3	TRBV28	ASSWDRVQNTQY
few	TRBJ2-1	TRBV29-1	SVARDRVGLDEQF
few	TRBJ2-1	TRBV12-3/TRBV12-4	ASSEGLAGDNEQF
.	TRBJ2-5	TRBV2	ASRATSGAQETQY
.	TRBJ2-1	TRBV7-9	ASSFGPNEQF
many	TRBJ2-7	TRBV2	ASSGLSSYEQY
once	TRBJ2-3	TRBV28	ASSLYPYTDTQY
few	TRBJ2-7	TRBV14	ASSLLLGQDYEQY
many	TRBJ2-1	TRBV7-9	ASSRPGSSYNEQF
many	TRBJ1-1	TRBV7-8	ASSSRHARVAEAF
few	TRBJ2-7	TRBV28	ASKQAGGRSSYEQY
few	TRBJ2-3	TRBV2	ASPGQSTDTQY
.	TRBJ2-7	TRBV28	ASSHIRDTEVREQY
.	TRBJ2-1	TRBV28	ASRITSGGTNEQF
many	TRBJ1-1	TRBV7-6	ASSLGDPGGRTEAF
.	TRBJ1-2	TRBV10-3	AIRSSDGRLGYS
.	TRBJ2-7	TRBV11-2	ASSSDGGSSYEQY
many	TRBJ1-5	TRBV7-2	ASSSGAVSNQPQH
.	TRBJ1-1	TRBV7-3	ASSVTEMKNTEAF
.	TRBJ1-4	TRBV28	ASRVPGAREKLF
many	TRBJ2-3	TRBV4-1	ASSQEVAAGADTQY
.	TRBJ2-3	TRBV5-4	ASSLTSGGGGQY
.	TRBJ2-1	TRBV6-5	ASSMGGGRPEQF
many	TRBJ1-1	TRBV7-2	ASSFENTEAF
.	TRBJ1-5	TRBV27	ASSSTGYNQPQH